The rows below give T cell receptor beta chains drawn from one sample of a study of cytomegalovirus exposure and HLA in healthy donors. Sequencing used immunoSEQ multiplex PCR; TCRdb keeps in-frame clones, though not all of them. Altogether 150,000 to 200,000 clones are present, around 68% being singletons, with the ten largest covering just under 3%. The sequenced sample was PBMCs. These receptors came from a man aged 35-49 years in good health and CMV-seronegative. The CDR3 runs from the conserved cysteine through the conserved F or W. The order of the fields is V gene, clone size, D gene, J gene, CDR3 protein, CDR3 DNA. The D gene is left open where the match is weak. Clone size is not always given. Where it is, it says once, few, many or a class for expanded clones.

>TRBV7-2|NA|TRBD2|TRBJ2-4
CASSQTSGNIQYF
TGTGCCAGCAGCCAGACTAGCGGTAACATTCAGTACTTC
>TRBV15|few|NA|TRBJ1-1
CATSRNREGTEAFF
TGTGCCACCAGCAGAAACAGGGAAGGCACTGAAGCTTTCTTT
>TRBV5-6|NA|NA|TRBJ2-3
CASSSTRLTDTQYF
TGTGCCAGCAGCTCCACCCGACTCACAGATACGCAGTATTTT
>TRBV10-1|NA|TRBD1|TRBJ2-7
CAGGQGRYEQYF
TGCGCCGGTGGACAGGGCCGGTACGAGCAGTACTTC
>TRBV16|NA|NA|TRBJ2-7
CASSQSEWQYYEQYF
TGTGCCAGCAGCCAATCCGAATGGCAGTACTACGAGCAGTACTTC
>TRBV5-5|NA|NA|TRBJ1-5
CASSLTGRSNQPQHF
TGTGCCAGCAGCCTCACAGGTCGGAGCAATCAGCCCCAGCATTTT
>TRBV6-5|NA|NA|TRBJ1-1
CASRRQSLTEAFF
TGTGCCAGCAGGAGACAGAGCCTCACTGAAGCTTTCTTT
>TRBV5-1|NA|TRBD2|TRBJ2-7
CASSDISGGPYEQYF
TGCGCCAGCAGCGACATTAGCGGGGGGCCCTACGAGCAGTACTTC
>TRBV7-9|NA|TRBD2|TRBJ2-5
CASIEGLAGVLGTQYF
TGTGCCAGCATCGAAGGGCTAGCGGGGGTCCTGGGGACCCAGTACTTC
>TRBV4-3|NA|NA|TRBJ1-5
CASSQDHSGQGAKQPQHF
TGCGCCAGCAGCCAAGATCACTCCGGGCAAGGGGCGAAACAGCCCCAGCATTTT
>TRBV21-1|NA|NA|TRBJ2-7
CASSRQGRDTSYEQYF
TGTGCCAGCAGCAGGCAAGGACGGGATACCTCCTACGAGCAGTACTTC
>TRBV18|NA|NA|TRBJ2-7
CASSRQQESYEQYF
TGTGCCAGCTCACGACAACAGGAGTCCTACGAGCAGTACTTC
>TRBV4-1|NA|TRBD2|TRBJ2-3
CASSPVQVGGTSTDTQYF
TGCGCCAGCAGCCCGGTCCAGGTGGGAGGGACCAGCACAGATACGCAGTATTTT
>TRBV7-9|NA|NA|TRBJ2-6
CASSRLNSGANVLTF
TGTGCCAGCAGCAGACTGAACTCTGGGGCCAACGTCCTGACTTTC
>TRBV6-5|NA|TRBD1|TRBJ1-1
CASSRDSTEAFF
TGTGCCAGCAGCCGGGACAGCACTGAAGCTTTCTTT
>TRBV30|NA|NA|TRBJ2-4
CACRGPPGNIQYF
TGTGCCTGTAGGGGCCCTCCGGGAAACATTCAGTACTTC
>TRBV6-5|NA|NA|TRBJ1-5
CASSYSGDQPQHF
TGTGCCAGCAGTTATTCGGGTGATCAGCCCCAGCATTTT
>TRBV30|NA|TRBD1|TRBJ2-5
CAWSVGQGAGETQYF
TGTGCCTGGAGTGTTGGACAGGGGGCTGGAGAGACCCAGTACTTC
>TRBV7-2|NA|TRBD2|TRBJ2-1
CASIREGGGGAGGGYEQFF
TGTGCCAGCATCAGAGAGGGGGGCGGGGGGGCCGGTGGTGGCTATGAGCAGTTCTTC
>TRBV18|NA|NA|TRBJ2-7
CASSPHPTEYEQYF
TGTGCCAGCTCACCACATCCGACAGAATACGAGCAGTACTTC
>TRBV5-4|NA|NA|TRBJ2-5
CASSLLRGAGGVETQYF
TGTGCCAGCAGCTTGCTCAGGGGGGCGGGCGGTGTAGAGACCCAGTACTTC
>TRBV6-5|once|TRBD1|TRBJ2-3
CASSYKGAPTDTQYF
TGTGCCAGCAGTTATAAGGGGGCCCCCACAGATACGCAGTATTTT
>TRBV5-5|NA|NA|TRBJ2-2
CAGRRGDTGELFF
TGTGCCGGTCGCAGGGGAGACACCGGGGAGCTGTTTTTT
>TRBV4-2|NA|NA|TRBJ1-4
CASSQDLEGTDEKLFF
TGTGCCAGCAGCCAAGATTTGGAGGGAACAGATGAAAAACTGTTTTTT
>TRBV6-6|NA|NA|TRBJ2-1
CASRGPGGSYNEQFF
TGTGCCAGCAGGGGACCCGGGGGCTCCTACAATGAGCAGTTCTTC
>TRBV15|few|TRBD1|TRBJ2-7
CATSLSGTGREQYF
TGTGCCACCAGCCTCTCCGGGACAGGTCGAGAGCAGTACTTC
>TRBV2|NA|NA|TRBJ2-6
CASSGLQALGGANVLTF
TGTGCCAGCAGTGGACTACAAGCTCTAGGAGGGGCCAACGTCCTGACTTTC
>TRBV5-4|few|TRBD1|TRBJ1-4
CASSTDRQGAQSEKLFF
TGTGCCAGCAGCACCGATAGACAGGGGGCACAAAGTGAAAAACTGTTTTTT
>TRBV5-8|few|NA|TRBJ2-7
CASSLGLRPEQYF
TGTGCCAGCAGCCTGGGACTCCGCCCCGAGCAGTACTTC
>TRBV30|NA|TRBD1|TRBJ1-5
CAWRGQGYQPQHF
TGTGCCTGGAGGGGACAGGGGTATCAGCCCCAGCATTTT
>TRBV19|once|NA|TRBJ2-7
CASGQTYEQYF
TGTGCCTCAGGACAGACCTACGAGCAGTACTTC
>TRBV7-7|NA|TRBD2|TRBJ2-1
CASSPIAGGYNNEQFF
TGTGCCAGCAGCCCTATAGCGGGGGGGTATAACAATGAGCAGTTCTTC
>TRBV4-2|NA|NA|TRBJ2-7
CASSQELLDSYEQYF
TGTGCCAGCAGCCAAGAGTTACTCGACTCCTACGAGCAGTACTTC
>TRBV29-1|NA|TRBD1|TRBJ2-7
CSVGQGAHEQYF
TGCAGCGTTGGACAGGGGGCCCACGAGCAGTACTTC
>TRBV7-2|NA|TRBD1|TRBJ2-7
CASSLGRQGPYEQYF
TGTGCCAGCAGCTTAGGACGACAGGGGCCCTACGAGCAGTACTTC
>TRBV5-4|few|TRBD2|TRBJ2-7
CASSQLRLAETYEQYF
TGTGCCAGCAGCCAATTAAGGCTAGCGGAAACCTACGAGCAGTACTTC
>TRBV13|NA|TRBD2|TRBJ2-7
CASSHLAGYEQYF
TGTGCCAGCAGCCATCTAGCGGGCTACGAGCAGTACTTC
>TRBV7-6|once|NA|TRBJ2-1
CASSRFGTINTYNEQFF
TGTGCCAGCAGCCGATTCGGGACAATAAACACCTACAATGAGCAGTTCTTC
>TRBV2|NA|NA|TRBJ2-1
CASSGLAGSYNEQFF
TGTGCCAGCAGTGGCCTGGCGGGATCCTACAATGAGCAGTTCTTC